This TCR beta chain is drawn from a study of CDR3 diversity in severe acne (dated by TCRdb to about 2019). CDR3 length: 14 amino acids, cysteine to phenylalanine. Here the CDR3 DNA is all that survives: 42 bases in frame from base 1. V is reduced by 5 bases and J by 7 bases, leaving a spacing of 15 bases between them. Turning to this clonotype: Its recognized antigen is unknown. Base qualities are not recorded, but no much larger clone differs from it by a single base.

Libraries came from PCR. TCRdb lists the instrument as Illumina HiSeq 2000. Using fastp at Q25 and MiXCR, TCRdb reprocessed the public reads and kept productive beta chains. Each CDR3 protein gets just one entry, which takes the most common genes and DNA from the rows behind it. For this sample there are more than 80,000 distinct CDR3 sequences; around 50% appear just once. Around a tenth of the sample rests with the top ten. The chain was built from TRBV12-3 or TRBV12-4 and TRBJ1-3, with TRBD1 as a weak D call on 5 bases. Sequencing used blood. The source of this sequence is a male donor with severe acne vulgaris. In nucleotide form, the sequence is TGTGCCAGCAGTCTTGACAGTACAGCGAACACCATATATTTT. It encodes CASSLDSTANTIYF.